This TCR beta chain stems from a study of blood T cell repertoires in COVID-19. About the study: Samples representing acute and convalescent COVID-19 were sourced from the United States, Italy and Spain. PBMCs, B-cell-depleted T cells, or T cells provided the cDNA or gDNA that made up the material.

The CDR3 has 16 residues. The ends were cut back, 1 base at V and 1 base at J, with 13 bases in the middle. Germline CDR1 SGHTA, CDR2 FQGNSA. Per the original data handling: Estimated nucleated cell counts came from reference gene primer amplification. Clones were read by immunoSEQ multiplex PCR, and TCRdb kept only the in-frame ones, dropping some. V and J calls and clone size are those listed in that table; D and trimming were worked out from the DNA. The table records about 150,000 clones, roughly nine tenths of them present only once. The specimen sequenced was peripheral blood. The TCR was taken from a woman aged 40 to 50 with acute or convalescent COVID-19. The V gene is TRBV7-2, the J gene TRBJ1-1; a weak D match, TRBD1 (5 bases). The CDR3 protein is CASSLGGVGENTEAFF. The CDR3 DNA is TGTGCCAGCAGCTTAGGGGGGGTCGGAGAGAACACTGAAGCTTTCTTT.